This is a list of T cell receptor beta chains from one sample in a study of vaccination effects on CD4 cells after COVID-19. Antigens of these TCRs are unknown. Some clones are missing from TCRdb's copy, which holds only in-frame ones; the method was immunoSEQ multiplex PCR. This sample has over 55,000 clones, with 81% found just once. The sequencing here drew on CD4+ T cells from PBMCs cultured with HCoV-229E spike peptides, taken before COVID-19 vaccination. All receptors derive from a human donor who received a COVID-19 vaccine. CDR3s include the opening cysteine and the closing phenylalanine or tryptophan. The D gene is left open where the match is weak. Some rows mark clone size as missing; the rest say once, few, many or name a class of expanded clone.

.	.	TRBJ1-5	TRBV2	TGTGCCAGCACTTTAGACAGAAATCAGCCCCAGCATTTT	CASTLDRNQPQHF
few	.	TRBJ1-2	TRBV2	TGTGCCAGCAGTGAAGGACAGACTTATGGCTACACCTTC	CASSEGQTYGYTF
.	TRBD1	TRBJ1-4	TRBV5-8	TGTGCCAGCAGCCCGAACAGGGGAAGGAATGAAAAACTGTTTTTT	CASSPNRGRNEKLFF
.	.	TRBJ1-5	TRBV4-2	TGTGCCAGCAGCCAGCCGATAGGCGGGCGGCCCCAGCATTTT	CASSQPIGGRPQHF
.	TRBD1	TRBJ1-3	TRBV5-3	TGTGCCAGAAGCGTAAACTGGACAGGGGAAGCTTGCAGCCGGGGAAACACCATATATTTT	CARSVNWTGEACSRGNTIYF
.	.	TRBJ2-3	TRBV7-2	TGTGCCAGCAGCGAACGTGGTGGAACTCGGTCAACAGATACGCAGTATTTT	CASSERGGTRSTDTQYF
once	.	TRBJ2-5	TRBV14	TGTGCCAGCAGCCAAGTAATATGGGGGGCACAAGAGACCCAGTACTTC	CASSQVIWGAQETQYF
.	.	TRBJ2-5	TRBV5-8	TGTGCCAGCAGCCCCCGGGACATCCAAGAGACCCAGTACTTC	CASSPRDIQETQYF
.	TRBD1	TRBJ1-2	TRBV5-1	TGCGCCAGCAGCTTGGAGACAGGGTATGGCTACACCTTC	CASSLETGYGYTF
.	TRBD1	TRBJ1-2	TRBV19	TGTGCCAGTAGTTCTTGGATCCGGGACAGCTATGGCTACACCTTC	CASSSWIRDSYGYTF
.	.	TRBJ2-3	TRBV24-1	TGTGCCACCAGTGATCCCCGACTGCCGCTGGAAGATACGCAGTATTTT	CATSDPRLPLEDTQYF
.	TRBD2	TRBJ2-5	TRBV19	TGTGCCAGTCGACCGGGACTAGCGGGGGGGCCTCCTCAAGAGACCCAGTACTTC	CASRPGLAGGPPQETQYF
.	.	TRBJ1-2	TRBV7-2	TGTGCCAGCAGCTTGGGGGGCTTGAACTATGGCTACACCTTC	CASSLGGLNYGYTF
.	.	TRBJ1-4	TRBV10-1	TGCGCCAGCAGTTCGGGCCAGGACTCGGAAAAACTGTTTTTT	CASSSGQDSEKLFF
.	.	TRBJ2-1	TRBV14	TGTGCCAGCAGCCCCCCGGGCGTCCTCATTCGGGGGGAGCAGTTCTTC	CASSPPGVLIRGEQFF
.	TRBD2	TRBJ2-3	TRBV10-3	TGTGCCATCAGTGAGTCAAGGCTAGCGGGGTTTATCGCAGATACGCAGTATTTT	CAISESRLAGFIADTQYF